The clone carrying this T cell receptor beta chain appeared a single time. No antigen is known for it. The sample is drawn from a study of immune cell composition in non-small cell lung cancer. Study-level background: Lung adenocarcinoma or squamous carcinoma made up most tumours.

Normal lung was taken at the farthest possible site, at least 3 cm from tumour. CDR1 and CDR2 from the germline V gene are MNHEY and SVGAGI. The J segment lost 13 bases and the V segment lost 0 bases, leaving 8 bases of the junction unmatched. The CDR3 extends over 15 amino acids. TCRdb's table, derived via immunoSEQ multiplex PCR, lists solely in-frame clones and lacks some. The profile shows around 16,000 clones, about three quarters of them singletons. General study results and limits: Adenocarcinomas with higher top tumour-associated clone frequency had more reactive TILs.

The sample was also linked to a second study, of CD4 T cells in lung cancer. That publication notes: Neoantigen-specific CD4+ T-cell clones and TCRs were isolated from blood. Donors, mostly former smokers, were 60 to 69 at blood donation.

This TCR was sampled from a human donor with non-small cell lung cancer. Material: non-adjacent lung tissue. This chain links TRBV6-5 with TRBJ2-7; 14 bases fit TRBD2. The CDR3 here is CASSYSRGLAGGQYF. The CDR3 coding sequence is TGTGCCAGCAGTTACTCGAGAGGACTAGCGGGGGGCCAATACTTC.